This T cell receptor beta chain was identified during a study of Tregs in tolerant kidney transplant recipients. Germline CDR1 SEHNR, CDR2 FQNEAQ (reference sequence). V lost 5 bases, J lost 7 bases, and 6 bases stayed unmatched. CDR3 length equals 13 residues. Assay: immunoSEQ multiplex PCR; the TCRdb copy retains only in-frame clones and omits some. The sample yields roughly 49,000 clones, under 95% seen once. The TCR was taken from a human donor in good health. Sequenced material: Tregs from blood. The chain uses TRBV7-9 and TRBJ1-1; 8 bases agree with TRBD1. This CDR3 reads CASSPRTGSEAFF. The CDR3, as DNA: TGTGCCAGCAGCCCCCGGACAGGGAGTGAAGCTTTCTTT.